The clone carrying this T cell receptor (beta chain) was seen more than once but under ten times. What it binds is unknown. The data derive from a study of post-analysis software for immune sequencing data. Broader study findings: Samples from one preparation batch, clustered by F measure, grouped strongly together. Among roughly 5 TRBV segments more frequent in patients than controls were TRBV5-6, TRBV5-1 and TRBV20-1.

Unique molecular identifiers had been added to the TCR beta cDNA libraries. Input of roughly 0.85 to 11 million T cells yielded around 460,000 cDNA molecules. TCRdb processed the PCR reads anew with MiXCR; each CDR3 protein has one entry. The sample yields approximately 690,000 distinct CDR3 sequences, roughly three fifths seen once. Germline-derived CDR1 and CDR2 are LGHDT and YNNKEL (reference sequence). The V and J ends lost 1 base and 2 bases respectively, with 9 bases between them. This CDR3 has 15 residues. The rearrangement uses TRBV3-1 and TRBJ2-1, with D possibly matching TRBD2 (5 bases). What was sequenced was blood. The receptor comes from a girl between 2 and 10 years old with multiple sclerosis. CDR3 amino acids: CASSQGPGAYNEQFF. The CDR3 bases are TGTGCCAGCAGCCAAGGACCCGGGGCCTACAATGAGCAGTTCTTC.